This TCR beta chain appears in the sequencing data of a study of T cells in Graves' hyperthyroidism and ophthalmopathy (dated by TCRdb to the late 2010s). For the wider study: Peripheral blood samples were taken at the time of initial diagnosis, prior to any treatment. To identify TCR V-J signatures that set the groups apart, the researchers used a discovery cohort of more than 95 patients, made up of 40 to 45 with Graves' ophthalmopathy and 57 with stable Graves' hyperthyroidism. Whether ophthalmopathy could be predicted prospectively was tested in an independent validation cohort made up of 18 to 20 hyperthyroidism patients plus 17 patients who later progressed to ophthalmopathy. The 95 to 100 discovery patients were randomly divided into training and test sets at a 7:3 ratio. Thyroid tissue and blood T-cell repertoires from more than 5 Graves' hyperthyroidism patients were also compared in the study. After sampling, hyperthyroidism patients received methimazole starting at 30 mg daily, and ophthalmopathy patients received high-dose intravenous methylprednisolone. The paper reports TCR Vbeta CDR3 sequencing of roughly 140 peripheral blood samples: under 45 ophthalmopathy, 75 to 80 hyperthyroidism and around 17 progressor patients. What the study reported, not specific to this receptor: Most expanded thyroid clonotypes (frequency above 0.001) were also detected in blood, a finding suggesting that blood repertoires may reflect thyroid immune responses. Ophthalmopathy was separated from stable hyperthyroidism by a 13 V-J signature model, with just over 85% sensitivity and approximately 81% specificity obtained in cross-validation and 80%/75% obtained in testing. Sample size was not statistically predetermined, and blinding of investigators to group allocation was not performed. During validation, the model predicted progression to ophthalmopathy a median of roughly 7.1 months ahead of onset, with just under 71% sensitivity and 72% to 80% specificity.

V ends up 4 bases short and J 1 base short, with an unmatched junction base count of 6. According to the germline V gene (reference sequence), CDR1 reads SEHNR and CDR2 reads FQNEAQ. The CDR3 goes from the cysteine to the phenylalanine over 16 residues. Only CDR3 DNA is held: 48 bases, read in frame from base 1. This clonotype occurred many times. The antigen this receptor binds is unknown. No per-base quality is available; no much larger clone lies one base away. TCR beta CDR3 regions were amplified from RNA transcripts. For the first round of RT-PCR on the TCR CDR3, the HTBI primer set was used together with the Qiagen OneStep RT-PCR kit. The libraries were constructed in a second round of multiplex PCR and then size-selected and purified. The libraries were sequenced on an Illumina HiSeq2000 using paired-end 100 bp reads. Per the authors' processing: SOAPnuke was used to process the raw data, with reads discarded if the reads contained adapters or uncalled bases, had a mean Phred below 15, or lacked an exact constant-primer or identifier match. High-quality paired reads were merged with COPE v1.2.5, and unique nucleotide sequences were defined as clonotypes. MiTCR v1.1 was used to align the clonotypes against IMGT TRBV, TRBD and TRBJ reference segments. The analysis was restricted to V-J combinations with a frequency above 0.0001, which together covered around 99% of the repertoires. A TCS score was defined as the ratio between F50 (clonal expansion) and ExV (chaos), using BLOSUM62-based TCRdist between CDR3 peptides within each V-J. Welch's t-statistics and random forest reduced some 510 V-J features to about 13, which were used in a naive Bayes classifier (R e1071). TCRdb ran its own pipeline on the public reads, namely fastp trimming at Q25 and MiXCR clone calling, and kept in-frame beta chains. Each entry is one CDR3 protein sequence, shown with its most common DNA and genes. None of the V and J calls come from the authors' own analysis; TCRdb made them. The sample records 450,000 to 600,000 distinct CDR3 sequences, 14% of which are singletons. About 15% of the sample comes from the top ten.

A patient counted as having stable Graves' hyperthyroidism if no progression to ophthalmopathy occurred over 18 months of follow-up. The hyperthyroidism patients were between 18 and 65 years old and newly diagnosed, with a disease duration of less than 2 months. Any patient with an uncontrolled infection, another autoimmune disease, pregnancy or lactation was excluded. Diagnoses were established on the basis of clinical symptoms, serum thyroxine and TRAb, thyroid ultrasound, and orbital computed tomography. PBMCs were isolated from roughly 10 ml of fresh peripheral blood by Ficoll-Paque density gradient centrifugation. Total RNA was extracted using Trizol reagent, and RNA quality was assessed on an Agilent 2100 Bioanalyzer.

The chain joins TRBV7-9 to TRBJ2-1; 8 of the junction bases match TRBD1. The TCR was taken from a woman aged 40 to 50 with Graves' hyperthyroidism. The specimen sequenced was blood. The DNA sequence follows: TGTGCCAGCAGCTCAGGACAGGGAGGATCCTACAATGAGCAGTTCTTC. Its protein is CASSSGQGGSYNEQFF.